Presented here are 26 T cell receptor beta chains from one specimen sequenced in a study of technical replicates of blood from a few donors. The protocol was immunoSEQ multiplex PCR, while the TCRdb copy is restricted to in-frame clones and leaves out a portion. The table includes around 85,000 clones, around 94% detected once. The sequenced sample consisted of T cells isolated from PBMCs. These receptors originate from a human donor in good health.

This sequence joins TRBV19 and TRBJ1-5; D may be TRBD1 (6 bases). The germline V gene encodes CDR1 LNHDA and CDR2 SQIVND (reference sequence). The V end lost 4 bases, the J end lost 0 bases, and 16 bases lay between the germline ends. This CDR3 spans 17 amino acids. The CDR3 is CASSTYKGHYSNQPQHF. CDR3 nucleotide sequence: TGTGCCAGTAGTACCTATAAGGGACATTATAGCAATCAGCCCCAGCATTTT.

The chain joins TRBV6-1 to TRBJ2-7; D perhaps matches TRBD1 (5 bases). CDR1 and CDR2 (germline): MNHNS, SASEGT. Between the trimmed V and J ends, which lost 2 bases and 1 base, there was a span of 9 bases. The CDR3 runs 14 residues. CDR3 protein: CASSEQGKSYEQYF. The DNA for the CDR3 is TGTGCCAGCAGTGAACAGGGCAAGTCCTACGAGCAGTACTTC.

CDR3 protein: CASSPKTSGDTDTQYF. DNA for the CDR3: TGTGCCAGCAGCCCGAAGACTAGCGGGGACACAGATACGCAGTATTTT. The chain recombines TRBV4-2 with TRBJ2-3, with 11 bases matching TRBD2. CDR3 length equals 16 residues. V shed 4 bases, J shed 2 bases, and the junction held 5 bases outside the gene matches. Germline V gives CDR1 LGHNA, CDR2 YNFKEQ.

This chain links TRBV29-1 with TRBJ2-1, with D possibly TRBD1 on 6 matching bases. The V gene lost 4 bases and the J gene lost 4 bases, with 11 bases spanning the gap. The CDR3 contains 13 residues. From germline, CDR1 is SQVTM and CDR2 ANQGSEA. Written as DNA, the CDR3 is TGCAGCGTTGGGCCACAGGGTTACAATGAGCAGTTCTTC. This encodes CSVGPQGYNEQFF.

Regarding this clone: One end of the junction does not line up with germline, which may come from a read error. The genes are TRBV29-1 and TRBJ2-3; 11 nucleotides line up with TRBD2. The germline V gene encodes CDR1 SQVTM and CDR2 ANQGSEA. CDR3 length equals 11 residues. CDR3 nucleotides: TGCAGCGTTGATTCGGTAGCGGGGGGGCAATTT. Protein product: CSVDSVAGGQF.

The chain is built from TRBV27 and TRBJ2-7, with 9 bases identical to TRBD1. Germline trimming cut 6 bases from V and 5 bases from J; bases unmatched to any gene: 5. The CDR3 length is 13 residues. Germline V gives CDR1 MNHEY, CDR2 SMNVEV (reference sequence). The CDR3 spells CASRRDRVNEQYF. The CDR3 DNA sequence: TGTGCCAGCAGACGGGACAGGGTGAACGAGCAGTACTTC.

The CDR3 loop reads CASRSTGSSYEQYF. In DNA, the CDR3 is TGTGCCAGCAGATCGACAGGGTCCTCCTACGAGCAGTACTTC. The V gene is TRBV2, the J gene TRBJ2-7, with TRBD1 matching 7 bases. Per germline, CDR1 SNHLY and CDR2 FYNNEI. This CDR3 comprises 14 residues. After removal of 6 bases from V and 0 bases from J, the junction contained 5 bases not matched to a gene. The full variable domain, rest sourced from reference TRBV2 and TRBJ2-7, is EPEVTQTPSHQVTQMGQEVILRCVPISNHLYFYWYRQILGQKVEFLVSFYNNEISEKSEIFDDQFSVERPDGSNFTLKIRSTKLEDSAMYFCASRSTGSSYEQYFGPGTRLTVT.

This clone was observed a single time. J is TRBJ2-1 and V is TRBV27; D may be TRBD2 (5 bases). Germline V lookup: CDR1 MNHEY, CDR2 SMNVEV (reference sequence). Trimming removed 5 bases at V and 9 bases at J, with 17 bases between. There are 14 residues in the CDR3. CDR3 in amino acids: CASSPDWRIGEQFF. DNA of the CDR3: TGTGCCAGCAGTCCGGACTGGAGGATAGGTGAGCAGTTCTTC.

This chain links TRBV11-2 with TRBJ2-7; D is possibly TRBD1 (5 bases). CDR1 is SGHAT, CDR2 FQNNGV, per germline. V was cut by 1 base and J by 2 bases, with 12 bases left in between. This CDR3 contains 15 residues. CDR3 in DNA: TGTGCCAGCAGCTTAGTCCCGGACACTCCCTACGAGCAGTACTTC. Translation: CASSLVPDTPYEQYF.

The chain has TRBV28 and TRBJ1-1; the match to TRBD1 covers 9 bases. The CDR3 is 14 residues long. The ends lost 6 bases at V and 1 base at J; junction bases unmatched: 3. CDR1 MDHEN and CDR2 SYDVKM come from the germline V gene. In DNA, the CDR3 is TGTGCCAGCAGGGGACAGGGAGCGAACACTGAAGCTTTCTTT. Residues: CASRGQGANTEAFF.

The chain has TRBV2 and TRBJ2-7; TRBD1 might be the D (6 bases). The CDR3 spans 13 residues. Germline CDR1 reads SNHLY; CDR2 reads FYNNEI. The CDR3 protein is CANLQGWFDEQYF. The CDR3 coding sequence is TGTGCAAATCTACAGGGTTGGTTCGACGAGCAGTACTTC.

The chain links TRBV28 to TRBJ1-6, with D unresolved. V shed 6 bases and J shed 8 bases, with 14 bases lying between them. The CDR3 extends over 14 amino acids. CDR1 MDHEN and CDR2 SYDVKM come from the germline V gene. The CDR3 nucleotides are TGTGCCAGCAGCCCTATGGTTTCCGATTCACCCCTCCACTTT. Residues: CASSPMVSDSPLHF.

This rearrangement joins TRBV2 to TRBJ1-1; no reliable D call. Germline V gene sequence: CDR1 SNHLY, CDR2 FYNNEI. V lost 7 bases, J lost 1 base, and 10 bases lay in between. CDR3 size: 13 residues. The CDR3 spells CASTRRGNTEAFF. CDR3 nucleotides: TGTGCCAGCACCCGACGGGGGAACACTGAAGCTTTCTTT.

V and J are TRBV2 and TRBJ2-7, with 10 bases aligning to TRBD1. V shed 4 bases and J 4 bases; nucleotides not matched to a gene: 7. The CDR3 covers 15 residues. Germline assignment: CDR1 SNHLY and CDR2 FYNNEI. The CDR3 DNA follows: TGTGCCAGCAGTGTACCCGGGACAGGGGATTACGAGCAGTACTTC. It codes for CASSVPGTGDYEQYF.

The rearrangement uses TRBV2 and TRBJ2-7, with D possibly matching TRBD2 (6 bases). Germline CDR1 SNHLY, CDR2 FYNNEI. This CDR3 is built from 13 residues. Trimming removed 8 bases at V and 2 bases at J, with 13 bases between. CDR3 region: CASFGRTTYEQYF. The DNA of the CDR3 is TGTGCCAGCTTTGGACGGACTACCTACGAGCAGTACTTC.

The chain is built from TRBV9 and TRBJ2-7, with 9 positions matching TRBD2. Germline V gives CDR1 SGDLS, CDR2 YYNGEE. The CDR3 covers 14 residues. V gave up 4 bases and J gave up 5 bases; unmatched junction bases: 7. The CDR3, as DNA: TGTGCCAGCAGCTCCCCCGGGACTAGCAACGAGCAGTACTTC. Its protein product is CASSSPGTSNEQYF. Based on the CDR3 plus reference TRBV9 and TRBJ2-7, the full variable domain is DSGVTQTPKHLITATGQRVTLRCSPRSGDLSVYWYQQSLDQGLQFLIQYYNGEERAKGNILERFSAQQFPDLHSELNLSSLELGDSALYFCASSSPGTSNEQYFGPGTRLTVT.

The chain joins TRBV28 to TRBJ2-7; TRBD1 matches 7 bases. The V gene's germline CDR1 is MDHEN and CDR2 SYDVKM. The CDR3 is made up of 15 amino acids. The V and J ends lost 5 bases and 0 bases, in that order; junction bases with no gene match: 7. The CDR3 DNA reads TGTGCCAGCAGTCCCGGGACAGTTCCCTCCTACGAGCAGTACTTC. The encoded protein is CASSPGTVPSYEQYF.

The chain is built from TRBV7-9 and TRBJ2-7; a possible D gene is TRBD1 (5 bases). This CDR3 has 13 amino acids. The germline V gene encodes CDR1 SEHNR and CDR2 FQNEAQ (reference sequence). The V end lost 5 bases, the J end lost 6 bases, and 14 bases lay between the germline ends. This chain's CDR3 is CASSRKGPAEQYF. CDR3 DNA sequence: TGTGCCAGCAGCCGGAAGGGGCCTGCCGAGCAGTACTTC.

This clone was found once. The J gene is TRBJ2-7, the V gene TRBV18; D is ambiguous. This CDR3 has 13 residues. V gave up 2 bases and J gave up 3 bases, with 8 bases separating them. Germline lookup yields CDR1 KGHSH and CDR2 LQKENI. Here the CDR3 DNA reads TGTGCCAGCTCACCAGTTGAGCTCTACGAGCAGTACTTC. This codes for CASSPVELYEQYF.

The CDR3 spells CASSVGTTSTDTQYF. The CDR3, as DNA: TGTGCCAGCAGCGTAGGTACCACTAGCACAGATACGCAGTATTTT. This sequence joins TRBV9 and TRBJ2-3, with D hard to call. Germline V gene data show CDR1 as SGDLS and CDR2 as YYNGEE. The CDR3 has 15 residues. Trimming removed 0 bases at V and 0 bases at J, with 8 bases between.

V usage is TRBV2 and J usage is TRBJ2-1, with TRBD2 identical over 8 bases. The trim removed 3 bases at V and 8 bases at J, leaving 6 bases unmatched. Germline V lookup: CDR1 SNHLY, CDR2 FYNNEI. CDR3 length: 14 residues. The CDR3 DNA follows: TGTGCCAGCAGTGAGTCGGGGGGGCCGTATGAGCAGTTCTTC. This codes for CASSESGGPYEQFF.

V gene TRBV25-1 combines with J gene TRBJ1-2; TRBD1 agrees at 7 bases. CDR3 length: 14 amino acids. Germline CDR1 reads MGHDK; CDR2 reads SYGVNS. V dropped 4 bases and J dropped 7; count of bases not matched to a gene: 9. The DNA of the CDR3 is TGTGCCAGCAGTGGGTATGTGACAGGGATTGGCTACACCTTC. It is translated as CASSGYVTGIGYTF.

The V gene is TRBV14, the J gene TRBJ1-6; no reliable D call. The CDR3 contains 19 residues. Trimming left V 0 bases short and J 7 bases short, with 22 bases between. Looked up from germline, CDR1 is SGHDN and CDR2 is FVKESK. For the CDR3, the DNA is TGTGCCAGCAGCCAAGAAAGTTCGGTACGGGGAGCTAGCAATTCACCCCTCCACTTT. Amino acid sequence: CASSQESSVRGASNSPLHF.

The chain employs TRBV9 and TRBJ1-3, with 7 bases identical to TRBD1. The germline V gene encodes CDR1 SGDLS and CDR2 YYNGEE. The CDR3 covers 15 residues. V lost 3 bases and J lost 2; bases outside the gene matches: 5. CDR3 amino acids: CASSGGDSTGNTIYF. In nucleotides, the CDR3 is TGTGCCAGCAGCGGAGGGGACAGCACTGGAAACACCATATATTTT.

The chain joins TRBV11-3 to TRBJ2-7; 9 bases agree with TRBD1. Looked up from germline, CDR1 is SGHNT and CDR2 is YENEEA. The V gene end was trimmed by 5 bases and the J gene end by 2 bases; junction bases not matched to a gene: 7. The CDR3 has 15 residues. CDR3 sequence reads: CASSPRTGETYEQYF. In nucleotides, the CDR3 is TGTGCCAGCAGCCCCAGGACAGGGGAGACCTACGAGCAGTACTTC.

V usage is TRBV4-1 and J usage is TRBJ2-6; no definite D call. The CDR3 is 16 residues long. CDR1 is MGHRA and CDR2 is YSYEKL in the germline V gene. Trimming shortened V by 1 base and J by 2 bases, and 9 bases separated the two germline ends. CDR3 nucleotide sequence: TGCGCCAGCAGCCAAGTGGCCACAGCTGGGGCCAACGTCCTGACTTTC. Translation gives CASSQVATAGANVLTF.